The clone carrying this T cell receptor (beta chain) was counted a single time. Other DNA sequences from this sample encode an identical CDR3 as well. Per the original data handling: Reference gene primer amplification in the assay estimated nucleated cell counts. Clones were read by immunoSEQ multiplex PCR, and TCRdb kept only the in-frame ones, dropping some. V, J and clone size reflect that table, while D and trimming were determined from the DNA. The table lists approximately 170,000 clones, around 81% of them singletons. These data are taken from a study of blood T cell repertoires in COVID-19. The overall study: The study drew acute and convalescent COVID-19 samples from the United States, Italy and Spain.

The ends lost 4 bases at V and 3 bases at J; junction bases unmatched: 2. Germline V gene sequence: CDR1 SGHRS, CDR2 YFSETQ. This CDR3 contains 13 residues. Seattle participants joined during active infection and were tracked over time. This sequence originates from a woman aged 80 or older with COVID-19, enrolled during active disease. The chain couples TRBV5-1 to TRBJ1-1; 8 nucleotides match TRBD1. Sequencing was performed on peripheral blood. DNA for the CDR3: TGCGCCAGCAGCCTGACAGGGGACACTGAAGCTTTCTTT. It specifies CASSLTGDTEAFF.